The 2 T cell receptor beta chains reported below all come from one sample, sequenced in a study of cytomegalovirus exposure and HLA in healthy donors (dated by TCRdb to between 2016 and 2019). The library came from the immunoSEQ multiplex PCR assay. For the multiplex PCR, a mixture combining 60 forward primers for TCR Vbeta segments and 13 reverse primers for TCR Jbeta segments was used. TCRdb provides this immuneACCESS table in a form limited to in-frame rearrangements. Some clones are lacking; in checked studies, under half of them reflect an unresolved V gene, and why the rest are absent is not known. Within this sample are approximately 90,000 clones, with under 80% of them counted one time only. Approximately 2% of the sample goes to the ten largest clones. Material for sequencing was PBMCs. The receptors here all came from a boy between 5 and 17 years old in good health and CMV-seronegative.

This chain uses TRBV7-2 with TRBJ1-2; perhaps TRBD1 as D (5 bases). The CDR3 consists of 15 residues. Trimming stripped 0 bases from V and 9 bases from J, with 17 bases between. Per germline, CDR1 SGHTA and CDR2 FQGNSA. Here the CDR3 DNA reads TGTGCCAGCAGCTTAGCCCCAGCCTCGGGGGAGAGCTACACCTTC. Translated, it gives CASSLAPASGESYTF. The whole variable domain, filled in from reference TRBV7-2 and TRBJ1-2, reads GAGVSQSPSNKVTEKGKDVELRCDPISGHTALYWYRQSLGQGLEFLIYFQGNSAPDKSGLPSDRFSAERTGGSVSTLTIQRTQQEDSAVYLCASSLAPASGESYTFGSGTRLTVV.

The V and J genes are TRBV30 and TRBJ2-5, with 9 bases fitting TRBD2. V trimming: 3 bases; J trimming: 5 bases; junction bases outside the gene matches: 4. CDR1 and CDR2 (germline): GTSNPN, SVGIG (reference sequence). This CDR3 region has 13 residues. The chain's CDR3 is CAWRLAGLETQYF. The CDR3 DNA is TGTGCCTGGAGGCTAGCGGGGCTGGAGACCCAGTACTTC.